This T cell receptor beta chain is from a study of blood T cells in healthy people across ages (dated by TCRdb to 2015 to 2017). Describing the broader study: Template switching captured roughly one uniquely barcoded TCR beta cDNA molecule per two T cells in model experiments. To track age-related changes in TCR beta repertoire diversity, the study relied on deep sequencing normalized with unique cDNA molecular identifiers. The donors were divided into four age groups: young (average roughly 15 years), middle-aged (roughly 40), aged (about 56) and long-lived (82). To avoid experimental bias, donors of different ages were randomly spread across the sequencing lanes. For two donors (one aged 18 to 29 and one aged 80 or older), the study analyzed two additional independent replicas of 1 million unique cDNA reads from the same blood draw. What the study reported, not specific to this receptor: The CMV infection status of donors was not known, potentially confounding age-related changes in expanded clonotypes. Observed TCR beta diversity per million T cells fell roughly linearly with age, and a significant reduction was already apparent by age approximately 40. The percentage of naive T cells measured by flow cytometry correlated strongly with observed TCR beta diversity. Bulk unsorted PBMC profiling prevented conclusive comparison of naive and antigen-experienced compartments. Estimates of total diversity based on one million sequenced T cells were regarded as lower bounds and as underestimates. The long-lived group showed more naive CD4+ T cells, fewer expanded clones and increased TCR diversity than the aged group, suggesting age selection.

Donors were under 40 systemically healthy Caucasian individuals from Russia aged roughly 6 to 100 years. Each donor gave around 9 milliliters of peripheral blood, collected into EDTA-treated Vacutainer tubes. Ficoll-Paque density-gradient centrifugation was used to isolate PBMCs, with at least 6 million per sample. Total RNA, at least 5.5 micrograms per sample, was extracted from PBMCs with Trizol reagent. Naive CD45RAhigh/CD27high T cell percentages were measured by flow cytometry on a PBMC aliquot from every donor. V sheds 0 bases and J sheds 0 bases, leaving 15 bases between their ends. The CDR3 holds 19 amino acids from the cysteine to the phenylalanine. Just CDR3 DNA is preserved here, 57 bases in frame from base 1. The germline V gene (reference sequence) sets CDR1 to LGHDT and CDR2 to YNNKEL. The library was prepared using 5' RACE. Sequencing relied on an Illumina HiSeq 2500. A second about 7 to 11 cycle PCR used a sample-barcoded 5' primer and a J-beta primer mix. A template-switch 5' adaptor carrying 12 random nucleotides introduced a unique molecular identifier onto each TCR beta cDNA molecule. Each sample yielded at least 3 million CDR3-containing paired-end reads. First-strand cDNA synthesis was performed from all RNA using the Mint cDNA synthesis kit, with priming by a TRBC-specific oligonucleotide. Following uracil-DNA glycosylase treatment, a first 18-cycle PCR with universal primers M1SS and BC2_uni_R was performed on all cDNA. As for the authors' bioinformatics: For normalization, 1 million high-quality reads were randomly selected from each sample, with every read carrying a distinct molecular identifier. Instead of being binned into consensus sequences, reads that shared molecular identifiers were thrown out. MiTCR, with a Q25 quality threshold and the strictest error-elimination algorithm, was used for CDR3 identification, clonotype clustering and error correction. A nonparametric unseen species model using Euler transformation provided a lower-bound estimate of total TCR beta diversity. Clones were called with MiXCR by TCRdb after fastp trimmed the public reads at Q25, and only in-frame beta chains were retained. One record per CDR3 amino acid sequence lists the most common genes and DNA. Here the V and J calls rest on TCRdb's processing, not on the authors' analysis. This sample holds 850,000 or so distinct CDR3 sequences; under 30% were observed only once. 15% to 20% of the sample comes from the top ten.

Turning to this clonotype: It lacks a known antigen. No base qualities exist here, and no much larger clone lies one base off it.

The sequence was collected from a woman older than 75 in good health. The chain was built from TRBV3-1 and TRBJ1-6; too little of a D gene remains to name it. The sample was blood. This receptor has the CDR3 CASSQDIGRHSSYNSPLHF. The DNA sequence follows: TGTGCCAGCAGCCAAGATATAGGGCGCCATAGCTCCTATAATTCACCCCTCCACTTT.